This T cell receptor beta chain comes out of a study of blood T cells in healthy people across ages. Then a second PCR, running about 6 to 11 cycles, was carried out with a sample-barcoded 5' primer and a J-beta primer mix. Unique molecular identifiers of 12 random nucleotides labeled each cDNA. Each CDR3 protein is one row after TCRdb ran MiXCR on the 5' RACE reads. Here the sample spans about 780,000 distinct CDR3 sequences, about 42% being singletons. Donors were systemically healthy Caucasian individuals from Russia aged 6 to 90 years. Source material: blood. The TCR comes from a man older than 75 in good health.

CDR3 sequence (DNA): TGTGCCAGCAGTCAAAGCAAGGGTACTCCTACGCAGTATTTT. Residues: CASSQSKGTPTQYF. The gene calls are TRBV27 and TRBJ2-3; D is unresolved. Per germline, CDR1 MNHEY and CDR2 SMNVEV (reference sequence). The CDR3 sequence is 14 residues long. The V gene lost 5 bases and the J gene lost 8 bases, with 17 bases spanning the gap.